This is a list of T cell receptor beta chains from one sample in a study of T-cell reconstitution after alpha-beta-depleted transplantation in children. TCRdb passed the PCR reads through MiXCR, listing each CDR3 protein once. The table has roughly 790,000 distinct CDR3 sequences, 15% to 20% seen once; the top ten hold under 6%. This sample comprised PBMCs, mostly from graft donor cells, obtained 360 days after TCRalphabeta/CD19-depleted stem cell transplant. These receptors were collected from a male patient younger than 18 who had a stem cell transplant for acute lymphoblastic leukemia, so the T cells may come from the graft donor. The CDR3 runs from the conserved cysteine through the conserved F or W. Each record gives: CDR3 protein, CDR3 DNA, D gene, clone size, V gene, J gene. D genes are given only for firm matches. Part of the rows lack a size; the others show once, few, many or a class for expanded clones.

CDR3: CSVDGGGQAGELFF; DNA: TGCAGCGTTGATGGCGGGGGGCAGGCCGGGGAGCTGTTTTTT; D: TRBD2; size: -; V: TRBV29-1; J: TRBJ2-2
CDR3: CASSLLWVPNQPQHF; DNA: TGTGCCAGCAGTTTATTGTGGGTCCCCAATCAGCCCCAGCATTTT; D: -; size: few; V: TRBV28; J: TRBJ1-5
CDR3: CASSSVHASGTGYGYTF; DNA: TGCGCCAGCAGCTCCGTACATGCTTCGGGGACCGGCTATGGCTACACCTTC; D: -; size: -; V: TRBV4-1; J: TRBJ1-2
CDR3: CASSPRDWQETQYF; DNA: TGTGCCAGCAGTCCCAGAGACTGGCAAGAGACCCAGTACTTC; D: -; size: -; V: TRBV28; J: TRBJ2-5
CDR3: CSATRTSLSTDTQYF; DNA: TGCAGTGCTACGAGGACTAGCCTCAGCACAGATACGCAGTATTTT; D: TRBD2; size: few; V: TRBV20-1; J: TRBJ2-3
CDR3: CASSFSNQGGAYEQFF; DNA: TGCGCCAGCAGCTTTTCCAACCAAGGGGGGGCCTATGAGCAGTTCTTC; D: -; size: -; V: TRBV5-1; J: TRBJ2-1
CDR3: CATSDPHKTDFTDTQYF; DNA: TGTGCCACCAGTGATCCCCATAAGACGGACTTCACAGATACGCAGTATTTT; D: -; size: few; V: TRBV24-1; J: TRBJ2-3
CDR3: CASSQQTRTGAIYEQYF; DNA: TGCGCCAGCAGCCAGCAAACCCGGACAGGGGCGATCTACGAGCAGTACTTC; D: TRBD1; size: many; V: TRBV4-1; J: TRBJ2-7
CDR3: CASSRDGTSGSPKRDTQYF; DNA: TGTGCCAGCAGCCGAGACGGGACTAGCGGGAGCCCAAAGAGAGATACGCAGTATTTT; D: TRBD2; size: -; V: TRBV11-2; J: TRBJ2-3
CDR3: CASQSGGSYNEQFF; DNA: TGTGCCAGCCAGAGCGGGGGATCCTACAATGAGCAGTTCTTC; D: TRBD2; size: few; V: TRBV6-1; J: TRBJ2-1
CDR3: CASSPYTLSYEQYF; DNA: TGCGCCAGCAGCCCATACACCCTCTCCTACGAGCAGTACTTC; D: -; size: -; V: TRBV5-1; J: TRBJ2-7
CDR3: CASSHGTSPSYEQYF; DNA: TGCGCCAGCAGCCATGGGACTAGCCCATCCTACGAGCAGTACTTC; D: TRBD2; size: -; V: TRBV5-1; J: TRBJ2-7
CDR3: CASSLDRQSSYNSPLHF; DNA: TGTGCCAGCAGCTTAGACAGACAGAGCTCCTATAATTCACCCCTCCACTTT; D: -; size: few; V: TRBV11-2; J: TRBJ1-6
CDR3: CSVVSGQASSYEQYF; DNA: TGCAGCGTTGTTAGCGGACAGGCATCCTCCTACGAGCAGTACTTC; D: -; size: -; V: TRBV29-1; J: TRBJ2-7
CDR3: CASSRTSGRDANEQFF; DNA: TGTGCCAGCTCGCGGACTAGCGGGAGAGATGCAAATGAGCAGTTCTTC; D: TRBD2; size: many; V: TRBV18; J: TRBJ2-1
CDR3: CASSLRWAGPYNEQFF; DNA: TGTGCCAGCAGCTTGAGATGGGCGGGACCTTACAATGAGCAGTTCTTC; D: -; size: -; V: TRBV5-5; J: TRBJ2-1
CDR3: CASISSGGLGEQFF; DNA: TGTGCCAGCATCAGTTCAGGGGGTCTTGGTGAGCAGTTCTTC; D: TRBD1; size: many; V: TRBV6-1; J: TRBJ2-1
CDR3: CASSLIFGGAESSGANVLTF; DNA: TGTGCCAGCAGCTTAATTTTTGGTGGGGCGGAGAGCTCTGGGGCCAACGTCCTGACTTTC; D: -; size: -; V: TRBV11-1; J: TRBJ2-6
CDR3: CASSSDGWWFSNEQFF; DNA: TGTGCCAGCAGCTCCGACGGGTGGTGGTTTTCCAATGAGCAGTTCTTC; D: -; size: -; V: TRBV7-2; J: TRBJ2-1
CDR3: CASSLGLSEFF; DNA: TGTGCCAGCAGCTTGGGCCTCTCGGAGTTCTTC; D: -; size: -; V: TRBV7-9; J: TRBJ2-1
CDR3: CASSRDRARNTIYF; DNA: TGTGCCAGCAGCCGGGACAGGGCTAGAAACACCATATATTTT; D: TRBD1; size: few; V: TRBV28; J: TRBJ1-3
CDR3: CASSLVSLSTDTQYF; DNA: TGTGCCAGCAGCTTAGTTTCTCTATCCACAGATACGCAGTATTTT; D: -; size: -; V: TRBV11-2; J: TRBJ2-3
CDR3: CASSERQGPSYEQYF; DNA: TGTGCCAGCAGCGAGCGACAGGGGCCCTCCTACGAGCAGTACTTC; D: TRBD1; size: few; V: TRBV7-9; J: TRBJ2-7
CDR3: CSAPAGTTYNEQFF; DNA: TGCAGTGCGCCTGCCGGGACTACCTACAATGAGCAGTTCTTC; D: TRBD2; size: few; V: TRBV20-1; J: TRBJ2-1
CDR3: CASSLNGKQPQHF; DNA: TGTGCCAGCAGCTTAAATGGAAAACAGCCCCAGCATTTT; D: -; size: few; V: TRBV7-6; J: TRBJ1-5
CDR3: CASSLGSSVTSTDTQYF; DNA: TGCGCCAGCAGCTTGGGTAGTAGCGTAACTAGCACAGATACGCAGTATTTT; D: -; size: -; V: TRBV5-1; J: TRBJ2-3
CDR3: CASRVRGGETQYF; DNA: TGTGCCAGCAGAGTCCGCGGGGGAGAGACCCAGTACTTC; D: TRBD2; size: -; V: TRBV11-2; J: TRBJ2-5
CDR3: CASSYSGYGSSGANVLTF; DNA: TGTGCCAGCAGTTACTCCGGCTACGGTTCCTCTGGGGCCAACGTCCTGACTTTC; D: -; size: -; V: TRBV6-5; J: TRBJ2-6
CDR3: CASSIGVLGMNTEAFF; DNA: TGTGCCAGTAGTATAGGGGTTCTGGGAATGAACACTGAAGCTTTCTTT; D: -; size: few; V: TRBV19; J: TRBJ1-1
CDR3: CASSPVGTSGLPSYTGELFF; DNA: TGTGCCAGCAGCCCTGTTGGGACTAGCGGGCTCCCTTCCTACACCGGGGAGCTGTTTTTT; D: TRBD2; size: few; V: TRBV3-1; J: TRBJ2-2
CDR3: CASSSKTGLAGVYEQYF; DNA: TGCGCCAGCAGCTCAAAGACCGGACTAGCGGGGGTCTACGAGCAGTACTTC; D: TRBD2; size: -; V: TRBV5-1; J: TRBJ2-7
CDR3: CASSQGGGRANEKLFF; DNA: TGCGCCAGCAGCCAAGGGGGCGGCAGGGCTAATGAAAAACTGTTTTTT; D: -; size: -; V: TRBV4-1; J: TRBJ1-4
CDR3: CSVEGRGGINEQYF; DNA: TGCAGCGTTGAAGGGAGGGGCGGGATAAACGAGCAGTACTTC; D: -; size: few; V: TRBV29-1; J: TRBJ2-7